This TCR beta chain was captured by sequencing in a study of response to subunit inactivated influenza vaccine. TCRdb recomputed calls from the RT-PCR reads with MiXCR, one row per CDR3 protein. The data hold fewer than 700,000 distinct CDR3 sequences, with roughly 13% observed a single time. Overall study results and limits: Few additional T cells are recruited per seasonal influenza vaccination, authors suggested.

Unmatched junction bases numbered 6, after V lost 4 bases and J lost 0 bases. Germline-derived CDR1 and CDR2 are SGHDN and FVKESK. This CDR3 spans 16 amino acids. A note on this clonotype: Antigen unknown.

This material consisted of PBMCs from blood, taken roughly 45 days after vaccination. This sequence originates from a man aged 45-60 years who received an inactivated influenza vaccine. The V and J genes are TRBV14 and TRBJ2-1; 7 bases align to TRBD2. This chain's CDR3 is CASSPTGTTSYNEQFF. CDR3 DNA sequence: TGTGCCAGCAGCCCCACCGGGACTACCTCCTACAATGAGCAGTTCTTC.